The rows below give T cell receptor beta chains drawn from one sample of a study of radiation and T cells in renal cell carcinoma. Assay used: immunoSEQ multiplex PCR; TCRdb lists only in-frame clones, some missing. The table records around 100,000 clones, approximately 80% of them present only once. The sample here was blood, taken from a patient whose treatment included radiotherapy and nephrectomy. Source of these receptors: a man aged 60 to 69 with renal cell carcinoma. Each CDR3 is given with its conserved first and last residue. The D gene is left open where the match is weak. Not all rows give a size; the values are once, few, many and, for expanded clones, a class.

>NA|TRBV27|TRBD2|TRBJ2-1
TGTGCCAGCAGTTTATTGTCGGGAGGTGGCTACAATGAGCAGTTCTTC
CASSLLSGGGYNEQFF
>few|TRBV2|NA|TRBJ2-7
TGTGCCAGCAGTGTCTACGGAGAGCAGTACTTC
CASSVYGEQYF
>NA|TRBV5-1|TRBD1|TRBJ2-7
TGCGCCAGCAGCGCCTCGACAGGGGGGCCCTACGAGCAGTACTTC
CASSASTGGPYEQYF
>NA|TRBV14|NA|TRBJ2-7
TGTGCCAGCAGCCAAGAATTGGGGAACGAGCAGTACTTC
CASSQELGNEQYF
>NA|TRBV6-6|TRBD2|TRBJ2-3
TGTGCCAGCAGTTACGGCGGGAGGGCCACAGATACGCAGTATTTT
CASSYGGRATDTQYF
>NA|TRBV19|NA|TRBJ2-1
TGTGCCAGTAGTTCAAGGACCACATACAATGAGCAGTTCTTC
CASSSRTTYNEQFF
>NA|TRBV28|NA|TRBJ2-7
TGTGCCAGCAGTTCTCAGGGTGTAGACGTTATGTACGAGCAGTACTTC
CASSSQGVDVMYEQYF
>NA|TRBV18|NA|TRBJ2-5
TGTGCCAGCTCACCACGGGCAGAGACCCAGTACTTC
CASSPRAETQYF
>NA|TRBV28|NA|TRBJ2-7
TGTGCCAGCGCGAAACCCTACGAGCAGTACTTC
CASAKPYEQYF
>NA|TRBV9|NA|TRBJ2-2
TGTGCCAGCAGCGCCGCTTTTGTGGTTACCGGGGAGCTGTTTTTT
CASSAAFVVTGELFF
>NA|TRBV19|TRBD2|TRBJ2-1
TGTGCCAGTAGTATCGAACTAGCGGCCTACAATGAGCAGTTCTTC
CASSIELAAYNEQFF
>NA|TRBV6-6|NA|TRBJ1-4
TGTGCCAGCAGTTACCTTGACCAAGAAAAACTGTTTTTT
CASSYLDQEKLFF
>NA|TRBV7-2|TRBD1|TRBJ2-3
TGTGCCAGCAGCGACCGGGACAGGGGGCAGGATACGCAGTATTTT
CASSDRDRGQDTQYF
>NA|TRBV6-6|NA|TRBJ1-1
TGTGCCAGCAGTTGGACAAGCCTTGAAGCTTTCTTT
CASSWTSLEAFF
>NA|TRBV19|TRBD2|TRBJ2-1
TGTGCCAGTAGTGACAAGCGGGAGATATATGAGCAGTTCTTC
CASSDKREIYEQFF
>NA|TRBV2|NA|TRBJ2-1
TGTGCCAGCAGTGATAGGTCCCGGAGCTCCTACAATGAGCAGTTCTTC
CASSDRSRSSYNEQFF
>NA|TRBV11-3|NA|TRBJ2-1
TGTGCCAGCAGCTCCTGGGAAGGGAATGAGCAGTTCTTC
CASSSWEGNEQFF
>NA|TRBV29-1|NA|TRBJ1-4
TGCAGCGTTGAGCGACGTGGTTCCAATGAAAAACTGTTTTTT
CSVERRGSNEKLFF
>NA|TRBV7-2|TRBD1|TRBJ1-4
TGTGCCAGCAGCGCCCTACAGGGGCCTAATGAAAAACTGTTTTTT
CASSALQGPNEKLFF
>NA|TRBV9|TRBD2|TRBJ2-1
TGTGCCAGCAGCGTCTCTAGCGGGAGATCCAATGAGCAGTTCTTC
CASSVSSGRSNEQFF
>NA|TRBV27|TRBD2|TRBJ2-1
TGTGCCAGCAGTTTTCTAGCGGGAGCGGGTGAGCAGTTCTTC
CASSFLAGAGEQFF
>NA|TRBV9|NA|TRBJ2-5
TGTGCCAGCAGCGAGGGCCGCGCCCCCGGAGGGACCCAGTACTTC
CASSEGRAPGGTQYF
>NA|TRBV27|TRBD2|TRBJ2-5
TGTGCCAGCAAAACAAGGCTAGCGGGATCTTGGAGTTCCCAAGAGACCCAGTACTTC
CASKTRLAGSWSSQETQYF
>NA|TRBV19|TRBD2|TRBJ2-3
TGTGCCAGTAGTATTAATCTAGCGGGAACAGATACGCAGTATTTT
CASSINLAGTDTQYF
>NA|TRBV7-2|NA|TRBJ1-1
TGTGCCAGCACCCTAGCCGGGTACAACACTGAAGCTTTCTTT
CASTLAGYNTEAFF
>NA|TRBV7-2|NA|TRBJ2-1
TGTGCCAGCAGCTTAGAGCCCGGGATGACGAATGAGCAGTTCTTC
CASSLEPGMTNEQFF
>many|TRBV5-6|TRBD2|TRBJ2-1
TGTGCCAGCAGCTCCCGGGCTGGGCTAGCGGGAAGTTGGGAGCAGTTCTTC
CASSSRAGLAGSWEQFF
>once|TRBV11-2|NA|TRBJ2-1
TGTGCCAGCAGCTTAGGACAGATCAATGAGCAGTTCTTC
CASSLGQINEQFF
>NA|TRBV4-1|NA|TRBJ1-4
TGCGCCAGCAGCCAAGTTTTGGCAGTCGAAAAACTGTTTTTT
CASSQVLAVEKLFF
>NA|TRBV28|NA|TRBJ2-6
TGTGCCAGCAGTTATCCGGGCTCTGGGGCCAACGTCCTGACTTTC
CASSYPGSGANVLTF
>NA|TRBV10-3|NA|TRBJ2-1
TGTGCCATCAGTTCGCTAGGGTACTACAATGAGCAGTTCTTC
CAISSLGYYNEQFF
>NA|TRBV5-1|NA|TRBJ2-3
TGCGCCAGCAGCTTGGAAGGGGACACAGATACGCAGTATTTT
CASSLEGDTDTQYF
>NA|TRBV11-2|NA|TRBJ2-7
TGTGCCAGCAGCTTAGACAGGGCCTCCTACGAGCAGTACTTC
CASSLDRASYEQYF
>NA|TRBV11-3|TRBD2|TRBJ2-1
TGTGCCAGCAGCTTCGCCAGGACTAGCGAAGAGCAGTTCTTC
CASSFARTSEEQFF
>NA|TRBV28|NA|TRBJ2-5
TGTGCCAGCAGTTCCCCTCCTCGGGAAAAAGAGACCCAGTACTTC
CASSSPPREKETQYF
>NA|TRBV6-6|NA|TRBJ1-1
TGTGCCAGCAGTAACACGCAGGGTCAGAACACTGAAGCTTTCTTT
CASSNTQGQNTEAFF
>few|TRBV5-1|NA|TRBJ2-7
TGCGCCAGCAGCTTGTGGACTGGCTCCTACGAGCAGTACTTC
CASSLWTGSYEQYF
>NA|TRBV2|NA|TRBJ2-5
TGTGCCAGCAGTGGCTTGGTCAGCATGGCTAAGCAAGAGACCCAGTACTTC
CASSGLVSMAKQETQYF
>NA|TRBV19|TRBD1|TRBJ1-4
TGTGCCAGTAGTGACCACAGGGGTGGACTGTTTTTT
CASSDHRGGLFF
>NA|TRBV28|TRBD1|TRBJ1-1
TGTGCCAGCAGTTTCGCAGGGGGCACTGAAGCTTTCTTT
CASSFAGGTEAFF
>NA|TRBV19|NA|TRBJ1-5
TGTGCCAGTAGTTCTGGGCCGGGGGGGGTACAGCCCCAGCATTTT
CASSSGPGGVQPQHF
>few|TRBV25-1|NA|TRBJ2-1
TGTGCCAGCAGTGGTCAGGGCCGCGGGGCTGAGCAGTTCTTC
CASSGQGRGAEQFF
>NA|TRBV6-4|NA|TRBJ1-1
TGTGCCAGCAGTGTGGGGATGAACACTGAAGCTTTCTTT
CASSVGMNTEAFF
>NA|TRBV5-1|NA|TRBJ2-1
TGCGCCAGCAGCTTGACTAGGAATGAGCAGTTCTTC
CASSLTRNEQFF
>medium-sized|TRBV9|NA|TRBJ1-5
TGTGCCAGCAGCCTGACGGACGGGACGAGTAGCAATCAGCCCCAGCATTTT
CASSLTDGTSSNQPQHF
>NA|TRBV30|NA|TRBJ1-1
TGTGCCTGGAGTAAGGTCCCACGGGTCTCGGAAGCTTTCTTT
CAWSKVPRVSEAFF
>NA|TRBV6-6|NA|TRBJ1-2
TGTGCCAGCAGTACTAGTCTTGGTGGCTACACCTTC
CASSTSLGGYTF
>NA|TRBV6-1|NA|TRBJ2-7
TGTGCCAGCAGTGAGCAGCCGGGCTACGAGCAGTACTTC
CASSEQPGYEQYF
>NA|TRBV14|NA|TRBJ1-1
TGTGCCAGCAGCGCACGCGACAGTAACACTGAAGCTTTCTTT
CASSARDSNTEAFF
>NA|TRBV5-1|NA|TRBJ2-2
TGCGCCAGCAGCCCGGACGTCCGGGGGGAGCTGTTTTTT
CASSPDVRGELFF